A single sample gave rise to the 21 T cell receptor beta chains below, sequenced in a study of T cells in Graves' hyperthyroidism and ophthalmopathy. TCR beta CDR3 regions were amplified from RNA transcripts. The HTBI primer set drove a first-round RT-PCR of the TCR CDR3. TCRdb recomputed calls from the multiplex PCR reads with MiXCR, one row per CDR3 protein. In the table there are some 200,000 distinct CDR3 sequences, about a sixth of which are singletons. Specimen: blood. The receptors shown here come from a woman in her 50s with Graves' hyperthyroidism.

This clonotype was counted many times. The rearrangement links TRBV9 to TRBJ2-3, with 7 bases fitting TRBD2. The CDR3 sequence is 15 residues long. Germline V gene data show CDR1 as SGDLS and CDR2 as YYNGEE. Germline trimming cut 3 bases from V and 2 bases from J; bases unmatched to any gene: 6. The CDR3 DNA follows: TGTGCCAGCAGCGAAGCAGCGGGATTCACAGATACGCAGTATTTT. This encodes CASSEAAGFTDTQYF.

This clonotype has a count of ten or more. This chain links TRBV7-8 with TRBJ2-1, with D perhaps matching TRBD2 (6 bases). The CDR3 runs 18 residues. The germline gives CDR1 SGHVS, CDR2 FQNEAQ. The V end was cut by 0 bases, the J end by 9 bases, with 24 bases between. CDR3 DNA sequence: TGTGCCAGCAGCTTAGCACGTACCGGGACTCATAAGAGGGGTGAGCAGTTCTTC. Its protein is CASSLARTGTHKRGEQFF.

This clonotype has ten or more counts. The gene calls are TRBV7-8 and TRBJ2-1; D ambiguous. Deletions cut 1 base from V and 6 bases from J, with 10 bases between. The length of the CDR3 is 14 residues. Germline V lookup: CDR1 SGHVS, CDR2 FQNEAQ. CDR3 protein: CASSLVRQSNEQFF. The CDR3 DNA reads as TGTGCCAGCAGCTTAGTACGGCAGTCCAATGAGCAGTTCTTC. Full variable domain (remainder filled in from reference TRBV7-8 and TRBJ2-1): GAGVSQSPRYKVAKRGQDVALRCDPISGHVSLFWYQQALGQGPEFLTYFQNEAQLDKSGLPSDRFFAERPEGSVSTLKIQRTQQEDSAVYLCASSLVRQSNEQFFGPGTRLTVL.

The sample holds many counts of this clonotype. V gene TRBV7-8 combines with J gene TRBJ1-1; D ambiguous. CDR3 length: 13 amino acids. Deletions cut 5 bases from V and 0 bases from J, with 7 bases between. Germline CDR1 SGHVS, CDR2 FQNEAQ. CDR3 protein: CASSQRVNTEAFF. For the CDR3, the DNA is TGTGCCAGCAGCCAAAGGGTGAACACTGAAGCTTTCTTT.

The chain joins TRBV29-1 to TRBJ1-2; TRBD1 might be the D (5 bases). Germline V gives CDR1 SQVTM, CDR2 ANQGSEA. Trimming pared 1 base from V and 5 bases from J, leaving 14 bases between. CDR3 length: 14 amino acids. The CDR3 spells CSVEAPGSFYGYTF. The CDR3 DNA sequence: TGCAGCGTTGAAGCTCCAGGGAGTTTTTATGGCTACACCTTC.

This clonotype was observed at least ten times. The chain carries TRBV20-1 and TRBJ1-1, with 7 bases lining up with TRBD1. Germline V lookup: CDR1 DFQATT, CDR2 SNEGSKA (reference sequence). The CDR3 is made up of 13 amino acids. V dropped 3 bases and J dropped 4; count of bases not matched to a gene: 5. CDR3 amino acids: CSASRTGVTEAFF. For the CDR3, the DNA is TGCAGTGCTAGTAGAACAGGGGTCACTGAAGCTTTCTTT.

This clonotype was detected a few times. This chain joins TRBV7-3 and TRBJ2-1; D gene uncertain. The CDR3 has 14 amino acids. The germline V and J ends were trimmed by 3 bases and 0 bases, with 6 bases remaining between them. CDR1 and CDR2 from the germline V gene are SGHTA and FQGTGA. The CDR3 DNA follows: TGTGCCAGCAGCTTGGGAATCTCCTACAATGAGCAGTTCTTC. Protein: CASSLGISYNEQFF.

The rearrangement uses TRBV10-3 and TRBJ1-1, with a weak D call TRBD1 (6 bases). The CDR3 is 15 amino acids. V lost 7 bases and J lost 4, with 19 bases in between. Germline V CDR1 and CDR2: ENHRY, SYGVKD. The chain's CDR3 is CAINSQGEGRTEAFF. The CDR3, as DNA: TGTGCCATCAACTCACAGGGTGAAGGTCGCACTGAAGCTTTCTTT.

This clonotype was counted at least ten times. CDR3 residues: CASSLFSDTQYF. The CDR3 nucleotides read TGTGCCAGCAGCTTATTTTCAGATACGCAGTATTTT. The rearrangement links TRBV11-2 to TRBJ2-3; no definite D call. The germline CDR1 and CDR2 sequences are SGHAT and FQNNGV. This CDR3 comprises 12 residues. V lost 2 bases and J 4 bases, leaving 4 bases between the germline ends.

The sample holds a few counts of this clonotype. With a much larger clone just one base away, this may be a read error. The chain joins TRBV12-3 or TRBV12-4 to TRBJ2-3, with TRBD1 identical over 9 bases. J gave up 6 bases and V 4 bases, and 8 bases lay outside the gene matches. The CDR3 contains 15 residues. CDR3 region: CASSSETGGLDTQYF. The CDR3 nucleotides read TGTGCCAGCAGTTCGGAGACAGGGGGTCTCGATACGCAGTATTTT.

This clonotype was found many times. This chain joins TRBV27 and TRBJ2-1, with a tentative D call TRBD2 (6 bases). The CDR3 is 15 amino acids. The V and J ends lost 9 bases and 5 bases respectively, with 20 bases between them. Germline V gene sequence: CDR1 MNHEY, CDR2 SMNVEV (reference sequence). The CDR3: CASISDRDSHNEQFF. In DNA, the CDR3 is TGTGCCAGTATCTCCGATCGGGACTCGCACAATGAGCAGTTCTTC.

This clonotype has at least ten counts. This CDR3 is CASREGPSNQPQHF. CDR3 in DNA: TGCGCCAGCAGGGAGGGCCCTAGCAATCAGCCCCAGCATTTT. The V gene is TRBV5-1, the J gene TRBJ1-5; D not resolved. The length of the CDR3 is 14 residues. Germline V gives CDR1 SGHRS, CDR2 YFSETQ. Trimming shortened V by 5 bases and J by 0 bases, and 9 bases separated the two germline ends. Drawing the rest from reference TRBV5-1 and TRBJ1-5, the complete variable domain is KAGVTQTPRYLIKTRGQQVTLSCSPISGHRSVSWYQQTPGQGLQFLFEYFSETQRNKGNFPGRFSGRQFSNSRSEMNVSTLELGDSALYLCASREGPSNQPQHFGDGTRLSIL.

The sample holds many counts of this clonotype. The CDR3: CASSLSAHLSLNTGELFF. CDR3 DNA: TGTGCCAGCAGTTTATCCGCACACCTGAGCTTGAACACCGGGGAGCTGTTTTTT. The genes are TRBV27 and TRBJ2-2; D gene unclear. The CDR3 covers 18 residues. CDR1 MNHEY and CDR2 SMNVEV come from the germline V gene (reference sequence). Trimming took off 0 bases at V and 1 base at J, with 15 bases between the two ends.

This sequence joins TRBV5-1 and TRBJ2-1; D may be TRBD2 (5 bases). Germline values: CDR1 SGHRS, CDR2 YFSETQ. Trimming took 4 bases from V and 1 from J, leaving 12 bases between them. The length of the CDR3 is 15 residues. The CDR3 region has the DNA TGCGCCAGCAGCCTACCATCGGGGTCCTACAATGAGCAGTTCTTC. This gives the protein CASSLPSGSYNEQFF.

The chain carries TRBV12-3 or TRBV12-4 and TRBJ2-7; D possibly corresponds to TRBD1 (5 bases). Trimming pared 5 bases from V and 2 bases from J, leaving 10 bases between. The CDR3 runs 13 residues. The CDR3 region is CASSRQKAYEQYF. In nucleotides, the CDR3 is TGTGCCAGCAGTAGACAGAAGGCCTACGAGCAGTACTTC.

This chain links TRBV19 with TRBJ1-1; 11 bases agree with TRBD1. The CDR3 spans 16 residues. Germline loops: CDR1 LNHDA, CDR2 SQIVND (reference sequence). J was trimmed by 3 bases and V by 5 bases; bases with no gene match: 8. The CDR3 coding sequence is TGTGCCAGTAGTCTCTGGACAGGGGGCGCGGACACTGAAGCTTTCTTT. Translating gives CASSLWTGGADTEAFF.

This clonotype was found a few times. V gene TRBV30 combines with J gene TRBJ2-7; 10 positions agree with TRBD2. This CDR3 comprises 15 residues. The germline gives CDR1 GTSNPN, CDR2 SVGIG (reference sequence). Trimming at V came to 5 bases and at J to 4 bases, leaving 11 bases not matched to a gene. This CDR3 reads CAWASLAGVGYEQYF. The CDR3 bases are TGTGCCTGGGCTAGCCTAGCGGGAGTTGGGTACGAGCAGTACTTC.

This clonotype was counted at least ten times. The chain employs TRBV20-1 and TRBJ2-1, with 10 bases lining up with TRBD2. With 6 bases clipped from V and 4 bases from J, the junction kept 6 bases outside the gene matches. The CDR3 loop spans 14 amino acids. The V gene's germline CDR1 is DFQATT and CDR2 SNEGSKA (reference sequence). This CDR3 reads CSAAGLAIYNEQFF. The CDR3 DNA sequence: TGCAGTGCGGCGGGACTAGCGATATACAATGAGCAGTTCTTC.

The gene calls are TRBV6-1 and TRBJ1-5; D remains unclear. CDR1 MNHNS and CDR2 SASEGT come from the germline V gene. The ends were cut back, 5 bases at V and 6 bases at J, with 5 bases in the middle. CDR3 length: 11 residues. CDR3 amino acids: CASSPGQPQHF. The CDR3 bases are TGTGCCAGCAGTCCCGGTCAGCCCCAGCATTTT.

For this clonotype: Because it lacks the conserved phenylalanine or tryptophan at the end, this CDR3 is likely a read error. The chain uses TRBV11-3 and TRBJ2-3, with D perhaps matching TRBD1 (5 bases). V was trimmed by 3 bases and J by 3 bases, leaving 13 bases between them. The germline gives CDR1 SGHNT, CDR2 YENEEA. The CDR3 consists of 15 residues. Written as DNA, the CDR3 is TGTGCCAGCAGCTTGGAAGGCAGGGCAACAGATACGCAGTATTCT. This codes for CASSLEGRATDTQYS.

This clonotype was observed a few times. This rearrangement joins TRBV30 to TRBJ2-7; 9 positions agree with TRBD1. The V and J ends lost 2 bases and 3 bases, in that order; junction bases with no gene match: 5. CDR1 is GTSNPN and CDR2 is SVGIG in the germline V gene (reference sequence). There are 14 residues in the CDR3. CDR3 DNA sequence: TGTGCCTGGAGTTTCCCGGGACAGGGCTACGAGCAGTACTTC. Protein: CAWSFPGQGYEQYF.